The 5 T cell receptor beta chains reported below all come from one sample, sequenced in a study of cytomegalovirus exposure and HLA in healthy donors. PCR employed 60 Vbeta and 13 Jbeta primers. Using immunoSEQ multiplex PCR, the repertoire was profiled, and TCRdb retains in-frame clones only, with some absent. This table has about 170,000 clones, approximately 80% appearing once. What was sequenced was PBMCs. The receptors originated from a boy between 2 and 10 years old in good health and CMV-seronegative.

The J gene is TRBJ2-1, the V gene TRBV19; D call uncertain. This CDR3 region has 14 residues. Germline-derived CDR1 and CDR2 are LNHDA and SQIVND (reference sequence). Trimming pared 3 bases from V and 3 bases from J, leaving 9 bases between. The CDR3 region is CASSIYSLYNEQFF. The CDR3 DNA reads as TGTGCCAGTAGTATTTACAGTCTCTACAATGAGCAGTTCTTC.

This clone was seen a few times. This chain links TRBV5-6 with TRBJ2-7; 8 bases map to TRBD2. Germline loops: CDR1 SGHDT, CDR2 YYEEEE. The CDR3 runs to 15 residues. Unmatched junction bases numbered 9, after V lost 4 bases and J lost 3 bases. The CDR3 sequence is CASSPSGSSGYEQYF. CDR3 DNA: TGTGCCAGCAGCCCCAGCGGGAGTAGCGGCTACGAGCAGTACTTC.

V gene TRBV5-5 combines with J gene TRBJ2-4; TRBD2 might be the D (6 bases). The V gene's germline CDR1 is SGHKS and CDR2 YYEKEE (reference sequence). With 1 base removed from V and 7 bases from J, the gap between germline ends came to 15 bases. The CDR3 length is 15 residues. The CDR3 DNA reads TGTGCCAGCAGCTTGCGCAGGGAGGCTTTTAACATTCAGTACTTC. Protein product: CASSLRREAFNIQYF.

This rearrangement joins TRBV6-1 to TRBJ2-1; TRBD1 aligns across 11 bases. The CDR3 contains 15 residues. V was clipped by 0 bases and J by 6 bases; unmatched bases: 1. CDR1 is MNHNS, CDR2 SASEGT, per germline. This CDR3 reads CASSEAGTGGNEQFF. CDR3 DNA: TGTGCCAGCAGTGAAGCTGGGACAGGGGGCAATGAGCAGTTCTTC.

The chain joins TRBV9 to TRBJ2-1, with no clear D. The ends were cut back, 4 bases at V and 8 bases at J, with 7 bases in the middle. The CDR3 has 11 amino acids. CDR1 is SGDLS and CDR2 is YYNGEE in the germline V gene. CDR3 nucleotide sequence: TGTGCCAGCAGCCGGGTAGATGAGCAGTTCTTC. This gives the protein CASSRVDEQFF.